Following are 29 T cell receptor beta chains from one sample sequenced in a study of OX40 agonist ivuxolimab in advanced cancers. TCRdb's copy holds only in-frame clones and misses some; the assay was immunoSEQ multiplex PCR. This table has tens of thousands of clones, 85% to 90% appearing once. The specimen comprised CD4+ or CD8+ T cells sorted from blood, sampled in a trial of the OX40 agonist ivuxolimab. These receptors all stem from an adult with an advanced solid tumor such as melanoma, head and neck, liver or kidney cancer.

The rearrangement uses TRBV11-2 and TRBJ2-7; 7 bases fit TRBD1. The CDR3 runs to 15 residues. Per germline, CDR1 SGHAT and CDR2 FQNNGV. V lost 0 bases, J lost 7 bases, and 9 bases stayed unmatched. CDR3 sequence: CASSLDPSGGSEQYF. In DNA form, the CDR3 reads TGTGCCAGCAGCTTAGATCCCTCAGGGGGAAGTGAGCAGTACTTC.

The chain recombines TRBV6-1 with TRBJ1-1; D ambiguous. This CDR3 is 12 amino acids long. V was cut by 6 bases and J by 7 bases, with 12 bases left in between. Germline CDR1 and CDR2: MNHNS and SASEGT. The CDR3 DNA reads TGTGCCAGCAGCCAGACTTTTGGTGAAGCTTTCTTT. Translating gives CASSQTFGEAFF.

This chain's CDR3 is CASSIDRNPNYGYTF. The CDR3 region has the DNA TGTGCCAGCAGCATCGACCGAAACCCTAACTATGGCTACACCTTC. This chain uses TRBV6-6 with TRBJ1-2, with D unclear. Germline CDR1 reads MNHNY; CDR2 reads SVGAGI (reference sequence). The ends were cut back, 6 bases at V and 0 bases at J, with 14 bases in the middle. CDR3 length: 15 residues.

DNA of the CDR3: TGTGCCAGCAGCTCCCGGGGGACAGGGAGGGATAATGAGCAGTTCTTC. Amino acid sequence: CASSSRGTGRDNEQFF. The rearrangement uses TRBV7-3 and TRBJ2-1; 9 bases align to TRBD1. Looked up from germline, CDR1 is SGHTA and CDR2 is FQGTGA. This CDR3 has 16 amino acids. V lost 4 bases to trimming and J lost 7 bases; unmatched junction nucleotides: 11.

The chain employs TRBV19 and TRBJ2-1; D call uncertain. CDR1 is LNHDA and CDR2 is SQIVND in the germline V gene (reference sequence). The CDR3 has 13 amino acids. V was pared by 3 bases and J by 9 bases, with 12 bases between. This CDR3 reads CASSMIVPAEQFF. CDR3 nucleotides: TGTGCCAGTAGTATGATCGTTCCCGCTGAGCAGTTCTTC.

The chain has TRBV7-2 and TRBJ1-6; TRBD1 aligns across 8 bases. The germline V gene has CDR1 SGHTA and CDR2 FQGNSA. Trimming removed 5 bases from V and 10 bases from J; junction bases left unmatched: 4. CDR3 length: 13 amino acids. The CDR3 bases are TGTGCCAGCAGCCGGACAGGGAACTCACCCCTCCACTTT. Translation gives CASSRTGNSPLHF. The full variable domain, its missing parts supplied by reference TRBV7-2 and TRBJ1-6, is GAGVSQSPSNKVTEKGKDVELRCDPISGHTALYWYRQSLGQGLEFLIYFQGNSAPDKSGLPSDRFSAERTGGSVSTLTIQRTQQEDSAVYLCASSRTGNSPLHFGNGTRLTVT.

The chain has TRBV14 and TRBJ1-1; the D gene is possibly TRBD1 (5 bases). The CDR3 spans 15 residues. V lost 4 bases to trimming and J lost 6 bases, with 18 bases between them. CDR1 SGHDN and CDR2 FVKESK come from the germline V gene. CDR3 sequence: CASSRFRGEGAEAFF. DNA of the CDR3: TGTGCCAGCAGCCGATTTAGAGGGGAAGGGGCTGAAGCTTTCTTT.

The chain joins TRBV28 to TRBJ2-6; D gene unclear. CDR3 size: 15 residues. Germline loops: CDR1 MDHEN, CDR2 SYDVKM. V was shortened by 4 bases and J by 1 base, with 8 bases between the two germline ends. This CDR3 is CASSSLGSGANVLTF. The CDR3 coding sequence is TGTGCCAGCAGTTCACTCGGGTCTGGGGCCAACGTCCTGACTTTC.

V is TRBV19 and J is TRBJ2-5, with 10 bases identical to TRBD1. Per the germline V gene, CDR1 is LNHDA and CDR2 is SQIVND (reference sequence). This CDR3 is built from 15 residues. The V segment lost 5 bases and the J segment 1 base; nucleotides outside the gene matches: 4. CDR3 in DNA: TGTGCCAGTAGTCTCGGGACAGGGGTCCAAGAGACCCAGTACTTC. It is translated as CASSLGTGVQETQYF.

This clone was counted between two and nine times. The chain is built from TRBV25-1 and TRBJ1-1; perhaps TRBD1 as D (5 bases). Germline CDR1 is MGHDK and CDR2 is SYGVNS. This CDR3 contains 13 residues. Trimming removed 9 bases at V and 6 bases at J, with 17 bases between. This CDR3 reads CASLPGPGSEAFF. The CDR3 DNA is TGTGCCAGTTTACCGGGACCCGGGTCTGAAGCTTTCTTT.

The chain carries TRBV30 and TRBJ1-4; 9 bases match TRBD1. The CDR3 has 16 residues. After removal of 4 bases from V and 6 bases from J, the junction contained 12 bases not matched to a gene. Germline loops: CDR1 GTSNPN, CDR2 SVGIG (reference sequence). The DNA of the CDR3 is TGTGCCTGGACTGACCCCCACAGGGGGCGCGATGAAAAACTGTTTTTT. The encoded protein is CAWTDPHRGRDEKLFF.

CDR3 protein: CASSFSQGTQYF. The DNA of the CDR3 is TGTGCCAGCAGTTTTTCCCAGGGGACCCAGTACTTC. The V and J genes are TRBV27 and TRBJ2-5, with a possible D match to TRBD1 (5 bases). The CDR3 runs to 12 residues. V was cut by 3 bases and J by 7 bases, with 9 bases left in between. Germline lookup yields CDR1 MNHEY and CDR2 SMNVEV (reference sequence).

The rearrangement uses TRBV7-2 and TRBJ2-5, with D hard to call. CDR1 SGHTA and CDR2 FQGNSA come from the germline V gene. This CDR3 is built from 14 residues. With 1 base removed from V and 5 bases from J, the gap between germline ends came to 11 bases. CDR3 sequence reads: CASSLVDYAETQYF. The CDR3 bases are TGTGCCAGCAGCTTAGTGGATTATGCGGAGACCCAGTACTTC.

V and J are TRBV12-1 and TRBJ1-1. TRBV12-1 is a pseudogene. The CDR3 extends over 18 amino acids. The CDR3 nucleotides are TGTGCCAGCAGCTTCCCGGACTCACCTCTTGAAGGGAACACTGAAGCTTTCTTT. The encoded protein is CASSFPDSPLEGNTEAFF.

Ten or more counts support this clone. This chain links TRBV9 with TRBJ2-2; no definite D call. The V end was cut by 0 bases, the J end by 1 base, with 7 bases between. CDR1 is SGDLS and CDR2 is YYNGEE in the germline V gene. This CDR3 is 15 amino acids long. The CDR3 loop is CASSVATQNTGELFF. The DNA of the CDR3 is TGTGCCAGCAGCGTAGCGACCCAGAACACCGGGGAGCTGTTTTTT.

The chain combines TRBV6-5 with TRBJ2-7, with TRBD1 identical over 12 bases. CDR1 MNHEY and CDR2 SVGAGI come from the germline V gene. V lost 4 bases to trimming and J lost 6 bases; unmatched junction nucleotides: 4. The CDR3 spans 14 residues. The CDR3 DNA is TGTGCCAGCAGTTCCGGGACAGGGGGCTTCGAGCAGTACTTC. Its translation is CASSSGTGGFEQYF.

The CDR3 is CASSFGVVNEQYF. CDR3 coding DNA: TGTGCCAGCAGTTTTGGAGTAGTGAACGAGCAGTACTTC. The chain carries TRBV28 and TRBJ2-7; the D is unclear. The CDR3 spans 13 residues. Germline CDR1 reads MDHEN; CDR2 reads SYDVKM. V was pared by 3 bases and J by 5 bases, with 11 bases between.

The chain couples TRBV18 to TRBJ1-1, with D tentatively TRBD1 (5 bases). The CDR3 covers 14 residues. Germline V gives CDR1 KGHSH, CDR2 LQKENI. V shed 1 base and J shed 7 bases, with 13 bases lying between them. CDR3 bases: TGTGCCAGCTCACCACGGGCAGGGAAGAATGAAGCTTTCTTT. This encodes CASSPRAGKNEAFF.

The chain's CDR3 is CASSLGQALIGGYTF. The CDR3 DNA reads as TGTGCCAGCAGCTTAGGTCAGGCCCTGATCGGTGGCTACACCTTC. The genes are TRBV7-2 and TRBJ1-2; the D is unclear. The V end lost 1 base, the J end lost 7 bases, and 16 bases lay between the germline ends. The CDR3 runs 15 residues. Germline V gene data show CDR1 as SGHTA and CDR2 as FQGNSA.

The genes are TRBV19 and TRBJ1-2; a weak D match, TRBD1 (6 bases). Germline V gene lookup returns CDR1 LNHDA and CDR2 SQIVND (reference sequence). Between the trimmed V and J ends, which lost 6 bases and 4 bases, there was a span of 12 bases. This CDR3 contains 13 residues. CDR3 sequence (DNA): TGTGCCAGTAGCTTACAGGGCCGCTATGGCTACACCTTC. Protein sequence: CASSLQGRYGYTF.

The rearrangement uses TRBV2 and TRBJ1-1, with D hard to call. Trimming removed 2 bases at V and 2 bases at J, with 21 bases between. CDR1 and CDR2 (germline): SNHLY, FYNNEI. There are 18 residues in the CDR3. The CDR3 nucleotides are TGTGCCAGCAGTGAAATTTTAGGCACTCCTCGAGGCAACACTGAAGCTTTCTTT. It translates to CASSEILGTPRGNTEAFF.

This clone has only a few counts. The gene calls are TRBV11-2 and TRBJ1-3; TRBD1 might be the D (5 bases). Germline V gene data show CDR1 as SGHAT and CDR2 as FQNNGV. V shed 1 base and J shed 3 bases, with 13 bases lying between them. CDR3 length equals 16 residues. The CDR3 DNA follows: TGTGCCAGCAGCTTAGCCGGGAGGGGCCTTGGAAACACCATATATTTT. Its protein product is CASSLAGRGLGNTIYF. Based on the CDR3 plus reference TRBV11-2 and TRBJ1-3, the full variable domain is EAGVAQSPRYKIIEKRQSVAFWCNPISGHATLYWYQQILGQGPKLLIQFQNNGVVDDSQLPKDRFSAERLKGVDSTLKIQPAKLEDSAVYLCASSLAGRGLGNTIYFGEGSWLTVV.

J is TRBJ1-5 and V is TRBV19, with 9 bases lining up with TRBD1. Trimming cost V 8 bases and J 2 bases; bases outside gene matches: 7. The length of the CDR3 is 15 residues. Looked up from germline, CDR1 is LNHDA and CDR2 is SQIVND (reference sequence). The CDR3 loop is CASHGQGSGNQPQHF. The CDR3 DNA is TGTGCCAGTCACGGACAGGGGAGTGGCAATCAGCCCCAGCATTTT.

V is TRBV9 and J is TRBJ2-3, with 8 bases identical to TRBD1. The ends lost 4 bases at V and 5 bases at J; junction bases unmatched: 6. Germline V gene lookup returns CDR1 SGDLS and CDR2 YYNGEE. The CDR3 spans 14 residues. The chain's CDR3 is CASSYDRGRDTQYF. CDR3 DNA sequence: TGTGCCAGCAGCTACGACAGGGGACGAGATACGCAGTATTTT.

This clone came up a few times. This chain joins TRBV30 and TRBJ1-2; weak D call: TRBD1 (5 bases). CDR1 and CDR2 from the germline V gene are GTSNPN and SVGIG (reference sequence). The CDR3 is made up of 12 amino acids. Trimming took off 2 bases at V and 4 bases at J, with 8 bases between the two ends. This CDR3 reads CAWSMGPYGYTF. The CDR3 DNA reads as TGTGCCTGGAGTATGGGGCCCTATGGCTACACCTTC.

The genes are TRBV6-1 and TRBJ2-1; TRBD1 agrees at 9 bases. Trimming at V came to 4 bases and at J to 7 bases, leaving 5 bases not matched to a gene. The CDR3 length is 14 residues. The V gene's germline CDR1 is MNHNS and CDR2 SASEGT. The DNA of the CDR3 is TGTGCCAGCAGTGCACAGGGGGCTTGGAATGAGCAGTTCTTC. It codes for CASSAQGAWNEQFF.

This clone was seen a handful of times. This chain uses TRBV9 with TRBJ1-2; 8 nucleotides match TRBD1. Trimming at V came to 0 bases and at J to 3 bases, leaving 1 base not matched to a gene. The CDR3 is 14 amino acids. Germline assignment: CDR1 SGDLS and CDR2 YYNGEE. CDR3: CASSVGQGYYGYTF. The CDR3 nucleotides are TGTGCCAGCAGCGTAGGACAGGGGTACTATGGCTACACCTTC.

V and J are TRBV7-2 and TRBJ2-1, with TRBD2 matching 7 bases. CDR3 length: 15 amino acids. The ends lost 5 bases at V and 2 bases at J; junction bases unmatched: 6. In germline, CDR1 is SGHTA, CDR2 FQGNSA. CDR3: CASSILAATYNEQFF. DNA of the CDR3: TGTGCCAGCAGCATTCTAGCGGCTACCTACAATGAGCAGTTCTTC.

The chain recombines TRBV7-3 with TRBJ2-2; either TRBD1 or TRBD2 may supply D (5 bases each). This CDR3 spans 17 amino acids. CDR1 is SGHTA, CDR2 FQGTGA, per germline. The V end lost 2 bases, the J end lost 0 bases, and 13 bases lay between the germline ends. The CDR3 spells CASSLVGTPANTGELFF. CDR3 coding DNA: TGTGCCAGCAGCTTAGTAGGGACCCCGGCGAACACCGGGGAGCTGTTTTTT. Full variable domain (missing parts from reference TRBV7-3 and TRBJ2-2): GAGVSQTPSNKVTEKGKYVELRCDPISGHTALYWYRQSLGQGPEFLIYFQGTGAADDSGLPNDRFFAVRPEGSVSTLKIQRTERGDSAVYLCASSLVGTPANTGELFFGEGSRLTVL.